One sample yielded the 29 T cell receptor beta chains listed below, sequenced in a study of technical replicates of blood from a handful of donors. Using immunoSEQ multiplex PCR, the repertoire was profiled, and TCRdb retains in-frame clones only, with some absent. This repertoire shows about 74,000 clones, 95% found once; its top ten account for roughly 0.24%. Material for sequencing was T cells isolated from PBMCs. Receptors were obtained from a human donor in good health.

The rearrangement joins TRBV7-3 to TRBJ2-1, with 7 bases matching TRBD2. Losses at the gene ends were 5 bases for V and 4 bases for J; bases not matched to a gene: 5. The CDR3 is 14 residues long. Germline CDR1 and CDR2: SGHTA and FQGTGA. CDR3 DNA sequence: TGTGCCAGCAGCCCAGCGGGGTCATACAATGAGCAGTTCTTC. Encoded protein: CASSPAGSYNEQFF. Drawing the rest from reference TRBV7-3 and TRBJ2-1, the complete variable domain is GAGVSQTPSNKVTEKGKYVELRCDPISGHTALYWYRQSLGQGPEFLIYFQGTGAADDSGLPNDRFFAVRPEGSVSTLKIQRTERGDSAVYLCASSPAGSYNEQFFGPGTRLTVL.

V usage is TRBV19 and J usage is TRBJ2-7; 9 bases map to TRBD1. The ends lost 6 bases at V and 2 bases at J; junction bases unmatched: 5. CDR3 length: 14 amino acids. CDR1 is LNHDA and CDR2 is SQIVND in the germline V gene (reference sequence). The DNA of the CDR3 is TGTGCCAGTAGAACGGGACAGGGTGCCTACGAGCAGTACTTC. As protein: CASRTGQGAYEQYF.

J is TRBJ1-6 and V is TRBV7-9, with D possibly TRBD1 on 6 matching bases. The CDR3 totals 15 residues. Trimming pared 5 bases from V and 5 bases from J, leaving 13 bases between. Germline V lookup: CDR1 SEHNR, CDR2 FQNEAQ (reference sequence). Here the CDR3 reads CASSSRGTDNSPLHF. For the CDR3, the DNA is TGTGCCAGCAGCAGCAGGGGAACTGATAATTCACCCCTCCACTTT.

The chain carries TRBV7-6 and TRBJ2-3; TRBD2 matches at 8 bases. Unmatched junction bases numbered 7, after V lost 3 bases and J lost 2 bases. Germline V gene sequence: CDR1 SGHVS, CDR2 FNYEAQ. CDR3 length: 16 amino acids. As DNA, the CDR3 is TGTGCCAGCAGCTTTTTAAGTAGCGGGAACACAGATACGCAGTATTTT. Protein product: CASSFLSSGNTDTQYF.

The chain carries TRBV5-1 and TRBJ2-1; 8 nucleotides match TRBD1. Germline loops: CDR1 SGHRS, CDR2 YFSETQ. V lost 4 bases, J lost 5 bases, and 8 bases stayed unmatched. CDR3 length: 15 residues. This chain's CDR3 is CASSSTGTGNNEQFF. CDR3 coding DNA: TGCGCCAGCAGCAGTACCGGGACAGGCAACAATGAGCAGTTCTTC. The variable domain in full, completed from reference TRBV5-1 and TRBJ2-1, reads KAGVTQTPRYLIKTRGQQVTLSCSPISGHRSVSWYQQTPGQGLQFLFEYFSETQRNKGNFPGRFSGRQFSNSRSEMNVSTLELGDSALYLCASSSTGTGNNEQFFGPGTRLTVL.

The rearrangement uses TRBV6-5 and TRBJ2-7; 10 bases align to TRBD1. Germline CDR1 is MNHEY and CDR2 is SVGAGI. After removal of 6 bases from V and 2 bases from J, the junction contained 7 bases not matched to a gene. The CDR3 sequence is 15 residues long. This CDR3 reads CASSLGTGATYEQYF. In DNA, the CDR3 is TGTGCCAGCAGCCTAGGGACAGGGGCTACCTACGAGCAGTACTTC.

This sequence joins TRBV11-3 and TRBJ2-5, with 9 positions matching TRBD2. CDR1 SGHNT and CDR2 YENEEA come from the germline V gene. CDR3 length equals 14 residues. V dropped 5 bases and J dropped 3; count of bases not matched to a gene: 4. The CDR3 DNA is TGTGCCAGCAGCCATAGACTAGCGGAAGAGACCCAGTACTTC. Translated: CASSHRLAEETQYF.

V gene TRBV5-1 combines with J gene TRBJ2-7; a weak D match, TRBD1 (6 bases). Per germline, CDR1 SGHRS and CDR2 YFSETQ. This CDR3 comprises 14 residues. V lost 0 bases, J lost 5 bases, and 12 bases lay in between. CDR3 sequence: CASSLGGRTNEQYF. The DNA for the CDR3 is TGCGCCAGCAGCTTGGGGGGGCGAACCAACGAGCAGTACTTC.

This chain joins TRBV5-1 and TRBJ2-7; D unresolved. Germline V CDR1 and CDR2: SGHRS, YFSETQ. The germline V and J ends were trimmed by 4 bases and 0 bases, with 14 bases remaining between them. CDR3 length: 15 amino acids. CDR3 DNA: TGCGCCAGCAGCCCCGCGAGTTTTAGCTCCTACGAGCAGTACTTC. This gives the protein CASSPASFSSYEQYF.

The chain links TRBV7-9 to TRBJ2-1, with D possibly matching TRBD2 (5 bases). Germline V gives CDR1 SEHNR, CDR2 FQNEAQ (reference sequence). The CDR3 is 17 amino acids. Trimming pared 3 bases from V and 0 bases from J, leaving 15 bases between. The CDR3 loop reads CASSFEGDFSSYNEQFF. In DNA form, the CDR3 reads TGTGCCAGCAGCTTCGAGGGAGACTTTAGCTCCTACAATGAGCAGTTCTTC.

The V call is TRBV28, the J call TRBJ1-4; D is unclear. CDR3 length: 10 residues. CDR1 MDHEN and CDR2 SYDVKM come from the germline V gene. The V end lost 10 bases, the J end lost 8 bases, and 8 bases lay between the germline ends. CDR3 region: CATGGEKLFF. Here the CDR3 DNA reads TGTGCCACCGGAGGGGAAAAACTGTTTTTT.

This chain links TRBV6-1 with TRBJ1-2, with a weak D call TRBD1 (6 bases). The V and J ends lost 3 bases and 7 bases respectively, with 15 bases between them. The CDR3 extends over 14 amino acids. From germline, CDR1 is MNHNS and CDR2 SASEGT. The CDR3 coding sequence is TGTGCCAGCAGTGAGAATCGGGGGGCAGGTGGCTACACCTTC. It encodes CASSENRGAGGYTF.

This chain joins TRBV5-1 and TRBJ1-5, with D hard to call. This CDR3 is 15 amino acids long. Germline lookup yields CDR1 SGHRS and CDR2 YFSETQ. V lost 0 bases to trimming and J lost 4 bases, with 11 bases between them. DNA of the CDR3: TGCGCCAGCAGCTTGGGCCCGGCGGGGAATCAGCCCCAGCATTTT. Translated, it gives CASSLGPAGNQPQHF.

This chain uses TRBV19 with TRBJ2-7, with 12 bases aligning to TRBD2. Germline loops: CDR1 LNHDA, CDR2 SQIVND (reference sequence). CDR3 length equals 14 residues. The trim removed 5 bases at V and 3 bases at J, leaving 2 bases unmatched. DNA of the CDR3: TGTGCCAGTAGTGCGGGACTAGCGGGCTACGAGCAGTACTTC. Encoded protein: CASSAGLAGYEQYF.

The rearrangement links TRBV11-1 to TRBJ2-5; 7 nucleotides align to TRBD1. V was clipped by 6 bases and J by 4 bases; unmatched bases: 5. CDR1 is SGHAT, CDR2 FQDESV, per germline (reference sequence). CDR3 length equals 13 residues. The CDR3 protein is CASRRGTAETQYF. CDR3 nucleotides: TGTGCCAGCAGGAGAGGGACAGCAGAGACCCAGTACTTC.

The rearrangement uses TRBV19 and TRBJ2-1, with 11 bases fitting TRBD2. With 0 bases clipped from V and 4 bases from J, the junction kept 11 bases outside the gene matches. CDR3 length: 19 residues. Germline V CDR1 and CDR2: LNHDA, SQIVND (reference sequence). As DNA, the CDR3 is TGTGCCAGTAGTATAGAGCCTCTAGCGGGGGGACTCTTTTACAATGAGCAGTTCTTC. Amino acid sequence: CASSIEPLAGGLFYNEQFF.

V is TRBV19 and J is TRBJ1-2, with D possibly matching TRBD1 (5 bases). This CDR3 has 15 residues. CDR1 is LNHDA and CDR2 is SQIVND in the germline V gene (reference sequence). V was pared by 5 bases and J by 0 bases, with 13 bases between. The CDR3 sequence is CASSPGTSTNYGYTF. CDR3 in DNA: TGTGCCAGTAGTCCCGGGACTTCTACTAACTATGGCTACACCTTC.

The gene calls are TRBV27 and TRBJ2-1; 11 bases map to TRBD1. The CDR3 is 15 residues long. The V gene end was trimmed by 3 bases and the J gene end by 2 bases; junction bases not matched to a gene: 0. Germline V gene data show CDR1 as MNHEY and CDR2 as SMNVEV (reference sequence). The CDR3 coding sequence is TGTGCCAGCAGTTTGGGACAGGGGGCCTACAATGAGCAGTTCTTC. It encodes CASSLGQGAYNEQFF.

This clone was picked up one time. This rearrangement joins TRBV7-9 to TRBJ2-2; TRBD1 might be the D (6 bases). This CDR3 contains 16 residues. V was shortened by 3 bases and J by 0 bases, with 11 bases between the two germline ends. In germline, CDR1 is SEHNR, CDR2 FQNEAQ (reference sequence). Here the CDR3 reads CASSFAGTPNTGELFF. The CDR3 DNA is TGTGCCAGCAGCTTCGCTGGGACACCGAACACCGGGGAGCTGTTTTTT.

V gene TRBV27 combines with J gene TRBJ2-7; 7 nucleotides align to TRBD1. Germline trimming cut 5 bases from V and 0 bases from J; bases unmatched to any gene: 10. From germline, CDR1 is MNHEY and CDR2 SMNVEV (reference sequence). The CDR3 has 16 residues. CDR3 residues: CASSPAGQDASYEQYF. The CDR3 DNA reads TGTGCCAGCAGTCCAGCTGGACAGGACGCCTCCTACGAGCAGTACTTC.

The chain combines TRBV28 with TRBJ2-2; D call uncertain. Per the germline V gene, CDR1 is MDHEN and CDR2 is SYDVKM. Trimming shortened V by 5 bases and J by 4 bases, and 8 bases separated the two germline ends. The CDR3 runs 13 residues. The CDR3: CASSGPGTGELFF. The CDR3 nucleotides read TGTGCCAGCAGTGGCCCAGGCACCGGGGAGCTGTTTTTT.

By its share, this clone is medium-sized (0.01 to 0.1%). The genes are TRBV19 and TRBJ1-4; D is ambiguous. Germline assignment: CDR1 LNHDA and CDR2 SQIVND (reference sequence). The germline V and J ends were trimmed by 2 bases and 4 bases, with 5 bases remaining between them. There are 13 residues in the CDR3. The CDR3 region is CASSISSNEKLFF. The DNA for the CDR3 is TGTGCCAGTAGTATATCCAGTAATGAAAAACTGTTTTTT.

The rearrangement uses TRBV6-1 and TRBJ2-7, with TRBD1 as a possible D gene (5 bases). The CDR3 consists of 14 residues. In germline, CDR1 is MNHNS, CDR2 SASEGT. V was trimmed by 0 bases and J by 6 bases, leaving 12 bases between them. The CDR3 reads CASSEAGAGAEQYF. The CDR3 DNA reads TGTGCCAGCAGTGAAGCAGGGGCAGGAGCCGAGCAGTACTTC.

V usage is TRBV21-1 and J usage is TRBJ2-7; TRBD1, the D gene given by the table, was not confirmed from the DNA. TRBV21-1 corresponds to a pseudogene. The CDR3 is 16 amino acids. The chain's CDR3 is CASMPATSTASYEQYF. The CDR3 DNA reads as TGTGCCAGCATGCCAGCCACCTCGACAGCTTCCTACGAGCAGTACTTC.

The V gene is TRBV28, the J gene TRBJ1-5, with 10 bases identical to TRBD1. The CDR3 is 17 amino acids. Trimming removed 3 bases from V and 4 bases from J; junction bases left unmatched: 9. Germline lookup yields CDR1 MDHEN and CDR2 SYDVKM. The CDR3 spells CASSFPHGQGGNQPQHF. In nucleotides, the CDR3 is TGTGCCAGCAGTTTCCCCCATGGACAGGGGGGGAATCAGCCCCAGCATTTT.

V usage is TRBV6-1 and J usage is TRBJ2-7, with 10 bases fitting TRBD1. The CDR3 is 15 residues long. The germline V gene encodes CDR1 MNHNS and CDR2 SASEGT. The junction had 5 bases not matched to a gene; V was cut back by 3 bases and J by 3 bases. CDR3 bases: TGTGCCAGCAGTGATGGGACAGGGGTCCGCTACGAGCAGTACTTC. It specifies CASSDGTGVRYEQYF.

The chain has TRBV7-9 and TRBJ2-4; D is uncertain. This CDR3 region has 16 residues. V was cut by 3 bases and J by 8 bases, with 20 bases left in between. The germline CDR1 and CDR2 sequences are SEHNR and FQNEAQ (reference sequence). The CDR3 here is CASSLSRLVVPDIQYF. Here the CDR3 DNA reads TGTGCCAGCAGCTTGAGTCGGCTAGTAGTTCCGGACATTCAGTACTTC.

The chain couples TRBV7-2 to TRBJ2-5, with 12 bases matching TRBD2. Germline-derived CDR1 and CDR2 are SGHTA and FQGNSA. The ends lost 4 bases at V and 4 bases at J; junction bases unmatched: 7. The CDR3 consists of 16 residues. The CDR3 loop is CASSSRLAGASETQYF. CDR3 nucleotides: TGTGCCAGCAGCTCCCGACTAGCGGGGGCGTCAGAGACCCAGTACTTC.

The chain combines TRBV6-6 with TRBJ1-1; TRBD1 matches at 9 bases. The germline V gene encodes CDR1 MNHNY and CDR2 SVGAGI (reference sequence). The CDR3 runs to 14 residues. Trimming removed 6 bases from V and 5 bases from J; junction bases left unmatched: 7. The CDR3 DNA is TGTGCCAGCAGCCGAGGACAGGGGAAGACTGAAGCTTTCTTT. Translated: CASSRGQGKTEAFF.